One and the same sample provided the 14 T cell receptor beta chains below, sequenced in a study of T cell responses to AZD1222 COVID-19 vaccine (dated by TCRdb to 2020 to 2022). The receptor library was made with the immunoSEQ multiplex PCR assay. Not all clones reach the TCRdb copy of this immuneACCESS table, which keeps in-frame sequences only. Checked studies attribute under half of the gap to unresolved V genes and leave the rest unexplained. The sample table shows approximately 120,000 clones, and around 90% are seen once. The top ten clones comprise around 1.5% of the sample. The time point label for this specimen denotes: baseline before first vaccination. The material sequenced was peripheral blood, taken on day 0 of AZD1222 vaccination. The source is an adult in good health.

The rearrangement joins TRBV28 to TRBJ1-1, with a weak D call TRBD1 (5 bases). The CDR3 loop spans 15 amino acids. Per the germline V gene, CDR1 is MDHEN and CDR2 is SYDVKM. V was trimmed by 2 bases and J by 2 bases, leaving 12 bases between them. This chain's CDR3 is CASSLAREANTEAFF. The DNA of the CDR3 is TGTGCCAGCAGTTTAGCCAGGGAGGCAAACACTGAAGCTTTCTTT.

As for this clone: A junction end diverges from the germline sequence, so it may reflect a read error. This chain links TRBV4-2 with TRBJ2-7; 7 bases are a match to TRBD2. Looked up from germline, CDR1 is LGHNA and CDR2 is YNFKEQ. CDR3 size: 16 residues. The DNA of the CDR3 is TGTGCCAGCAGCCAAGATATTGAGGGGAGGGAATACGGGCAGTACTTC. As protein: CASSQDIEGREYGQYF.

This chain uses TRBV27 with TRBJ1-5; D possibly corresponds to TRBD1 (6 bases). The CDR3 is 14 residues long. Germline V lookup: CDR1 MNHEY, CDR2 SMNVEV (reference sequence). The V end lost 5 bases, the J end lost 3 bases, and 11 bases lay between the germline ends. The chain's CDR3 is CASSLTGPNQPQHF. The CDR3 bases are TGTGCCAGCAGTCTGACAGGCCCCAATCAGCCCCAGCATTTT.

The chain carries TRBV19 and TRBJ1-2, with a possible D match to TRBD1 (6 bases). V gave up 5 bases and J gave up 7 bases, with 11 bases separating them. This CDR3 spans 12 amino acids. Germline V gives CDR1 LNHDA, CDR2 SQIVND (reference sequence). This chain's CDR3 is CASSLEGGGYTF. The CDR3 nucleotides are TGTGCCAGTAGTCTGGAAGGGGGTGGCTACACCTTC.

The chain uses TRBV4-1 and TRBJ1-3, with 11 bases that match TRBD1. The V gene's germline CDR1 is MGHRA and CDR2 YSYEKL. The CDR3 has 14 residues. Germline trimming cut 3 bases from V and 5 bases from J; bases unmatched to any gene: 0. DNA of the CDR3: TGCGCCAGCAGCCAGGACAGGGGGCGAAACACCATATATTTT. Residues: CASSQDRGRNTIYF.

This sequence joins TRBV9 and TRBJ2-1, with 8 positions matching TRBD2. CDR3 size: 16 residues. The trim removed 3 bases at V and 4 bases at J, leaving 9 bases unmatched. The germline gives CDR1 SGDLS, CDR2 YYNGEE. CDR3: CASSGSQSGSYNEQFF. CDR3 DNA: TGTGCCAGCAGCGGAAGTCAAAGCGGGAGTTACAATGAGCAGTTCTTC.

This clone was observed a few times. Here the CDR3 DNA reads TGTGCCAGCAGTAGAATGCCAAGACTCTCCTACAATGAGCAGTTCTTC. It is translated as CASSRMPRLSYNEQFF. The chain employs TRBV6-8 and TRBJ2-1, with D unclear. Germline V gene data show CDR1 as MNHGY and CDR2 as SAAAGT. CDR3 size: 16 residues. V lost 5 bases to trimming and J lost 0 bases, with 14 bases between them.

The J gene is TRBJ1-2, the V gene TRBV4-3, with TRBD1 matching over 7 bases. CDR1 and CDR2 from the germline V gene are LGHNA and YSLEER. Losses at the gene ends were 1 base for V and 1 base for J; bases not matched to a gene: 15. This CDR3 contains 19 residues. The chain's CDR3 is CASSQVESRNRGNNYGYTF. The CDR3 DNA sequence: TGCGCCAGCAGCCAAGTAGAATCTCGCAACAGGGGAAATAACTATGGCTACACCTTC.

The rearrangement links TRBV6-5 to TRBJ1-2; D remains ambiguous. From germline, CDR1 is MNHEY and CDR2 SVGAGI. The CDR3 is 13 residues long. Trimming shortened V by 2 bases and J by 6 bases, and 10 bases separated the two germline ends. The CDR3 DNA sequence: TGTGCCAGCAGTTACCGGATGGCGGATGGCTACACCTTC. This translates into CASSYRMADGYTF.

V gene TRBV24-1 combines with J gene TRBJ2-3; 7 positions match TRBD2. Germline assignment: CDR1 KGHDR and CDR2 SFDVKD. This CDR3 has 18 residues. Losses at the gene ends were 3 bases for V and 0 bases for J; bases not matched to a gene: 11. The CDR3: CATSDKEEAGASTDTQYF. The CDR3 region has the DNA TGTGCCACCAGTGATAAGGAAGAGGCGGGAGCAAGCACAGATACGCAGTATTTT.

The chain joins TRBV6-4 to TRBJ1-1; D ambiguous. The CDR3 runs 13 residues. CDR1 is MRHNA and CDR2 is SNTAGT in the germline V gene. The V end was cut by 6 bases, the J end by 1 base, with 9 bases between. The CDR3 here is CASSLEENTEAFF. DNA of the CDR3: TGTGCCAGCAGCCTTGAAGAGAACACTGAAGCTTTCTTT.

The V gene is TRBV5-3, the J gene TRBJ1-2, with D tentatively TRBD1 (5 bases). TRBV5-3 is an ORF, and what it does is uncertain. The CDR3 spans 15 residues. Trimming cost V 3 bases and J 3 bases, with 15 bases left between them. CDR3 protein: CARSSQGGPYYGYTF. The CDR3 DNA is TGTGCCAGAAGCTCCCAGGGTGGGCCCTACTATGGCTACACCTTC.

V usage is TRBV6-5 and J usage is TRBJ1-1; 8 bases are a match to TRBD1. Germline V CDR1 and CDR2: MNHEY, SVGAGI. The V and J ends lost 5 bases and 7 bases, in that order; junction bases with no gene match: 9. The CDR3 length is 14 residues. The DNA for the CDR3 is TGTGCCAGCAGTCCGCCTACCGGGACAGGTGAAGCTTTCTTT. This encodes CASSPPTGTGEAFF.

The chain recombines TRBV4-1 with TRBJ1-6; TRBD1 might be the D (5 bases). Trimming stripped 0 bases from V and 11 bases from J, with 17 bases between. The CDR3 has 16 amino acids. The germline gives CDR1 MGHRA, CDR2 YSYEKL. Written as DNA, the CDR3 is TGCGCCAGCAGCCAAGAGCGGTCGTCGGCGGGGCCACCCCTCCACTTT. Protein sequence: CASSQERSSAGPPLHF.